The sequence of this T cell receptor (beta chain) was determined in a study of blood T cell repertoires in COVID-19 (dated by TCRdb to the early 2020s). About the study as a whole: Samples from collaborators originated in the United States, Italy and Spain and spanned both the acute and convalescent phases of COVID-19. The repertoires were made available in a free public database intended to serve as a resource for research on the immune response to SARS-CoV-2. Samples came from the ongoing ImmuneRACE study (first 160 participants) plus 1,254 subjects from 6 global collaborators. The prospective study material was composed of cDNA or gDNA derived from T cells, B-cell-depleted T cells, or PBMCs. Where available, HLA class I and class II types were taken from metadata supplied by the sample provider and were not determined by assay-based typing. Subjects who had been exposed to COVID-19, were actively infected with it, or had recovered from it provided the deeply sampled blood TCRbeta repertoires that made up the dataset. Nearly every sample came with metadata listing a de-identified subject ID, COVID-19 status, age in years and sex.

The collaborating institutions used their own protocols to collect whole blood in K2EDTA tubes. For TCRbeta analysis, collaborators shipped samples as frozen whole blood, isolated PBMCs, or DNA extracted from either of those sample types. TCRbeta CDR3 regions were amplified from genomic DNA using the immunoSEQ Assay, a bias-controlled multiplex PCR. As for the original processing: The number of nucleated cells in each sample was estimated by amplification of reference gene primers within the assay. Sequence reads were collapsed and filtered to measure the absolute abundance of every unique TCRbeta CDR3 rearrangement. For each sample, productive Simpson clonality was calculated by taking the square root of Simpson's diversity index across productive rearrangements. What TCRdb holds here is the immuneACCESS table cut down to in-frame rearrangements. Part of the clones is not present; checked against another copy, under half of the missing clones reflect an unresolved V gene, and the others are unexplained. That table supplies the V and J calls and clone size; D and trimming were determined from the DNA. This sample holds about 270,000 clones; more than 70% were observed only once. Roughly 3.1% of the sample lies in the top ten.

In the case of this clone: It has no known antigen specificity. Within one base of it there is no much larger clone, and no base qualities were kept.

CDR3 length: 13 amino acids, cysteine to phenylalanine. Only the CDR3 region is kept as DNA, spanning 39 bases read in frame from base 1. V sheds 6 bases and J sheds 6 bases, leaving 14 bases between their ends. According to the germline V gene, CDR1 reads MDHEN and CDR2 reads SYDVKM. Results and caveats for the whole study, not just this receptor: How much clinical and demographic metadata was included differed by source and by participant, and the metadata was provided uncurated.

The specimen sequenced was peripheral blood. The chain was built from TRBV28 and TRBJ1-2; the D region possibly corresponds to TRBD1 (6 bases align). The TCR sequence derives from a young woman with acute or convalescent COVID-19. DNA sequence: TGTGCCAGCAGGGTCGGGACACTCAATGGCTACACCTTC. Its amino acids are CASRVGTLNGYTF.